The rows below give T cell receptor beta chains drawn from one sample of a study of blood T cell repertoires in COVID-19. TCRdb's copy holds only in-frame clones and misses some; the assay was immunoSEQ multiplex PCR. The sample records about 400,000 clones, approximately 90% being singletons. Material: PBMCs or T cells enriched from blood (not recorded which). These receptors originate from a woman in her forties or fifties who had recovered from COVID-19. The CDR3 runs from the conserved cysteine through the conserved F or W. The D gene is left open where the match is weak. A row's size may be missing; if present it is once, few, many or a size class.

D,J,length,V,size,DNA,CDR3
-,TRBJ2-1,17,TRBV2,-,TGTGCCAGCAGTGTCTTTGTAGGGGCGGGGAGCAACAATGAGCAGTTCTTC,CASSVFVGAGSNNEQFF
TRBD1,TRBJ1-1,16,TRBV5-1,-,TGCGCCAGCAGCTTAATAGGGGGCGCAATGAACACTGAAGCTTTCTTT,CASSLIGGAMNTEAFF
-,TRBJ1-4,14,TRBV7-8,-,TGTGCCAGCCGGTTGGGGCAGGGCAATGAAAAACTGTTTTTT,CASRLGQGNEKLFF
-,TRBJ2-6,14,TRBV15,many,TGTGCCACCAGCAGACACTCTGGGGCCAACGTCCTGACTTTC,CATSRHSGANVLTF
-,TRBJ1-1,15,TRBV5-1,-,TGCGCCAGTCGCCCCGGGGGGGGCATGAACACTGAAGCTTTCTTT,CASRPGGGMNTEAFF
TRBD2,TRBJ2-1,20,TRBV2,-,TGTGCCAGCAGTGGACTAGCGGGGGGGTATTTGGCCAGCTCCTACAATGAGCAGTTCTTC,CASSGLAGGYLASSYNEQFF
TRBD2,TRBJ2-1,15,TRBV30,-,TGTGCCTGGAGTGTGACGGGACTAGCAACACAGGAGCAGTTCTTC,CAWSVTGLATQEQFF
TRBD1,TRBJ1-4,15,TRBV3-1/TRBV3-2,-,TGTGCCAGCAGCCACAGACAGGGTACTAATGAAAAACTGTTTTTT,CASSHRQGTNEKLFF
TRBD1,TRBJ1-3,13,TRBV29-1,once,TGCAGCGTTCCCGGGACAGGGGGAGTGAGGGAATATTTT,CSVPGTGGVREYF
-,TRBJ2-1,16,TRBV3-1/TRBV3-2,-,TGTGCCAGCAGCCAACTCGGTGGCGGTCGTCTGTATGAGCAGTTCTTC,CASSQLGGGRLYEQFF
TRBD2,TRBJ2-3,17,TRBV28,-,TGTGCCAGCAGTTCCCCTGGGACTAGCGGGGGCACAGATACGCAGTATTTT,CASSSPGTSGGTDTQYF
-,TRBJ2-2,15,TRBV7-9,-,TGTGCCAGCAGCTTACCCGAGGCCCCACCCGGGGAGCTGTTTTTT,CASSLPEAPPGELFF
-,TRBJ1-1,13,TRBV7-2,-,TGTGCCAGCAGCGCACAGGTGAACACTGAAGCTTTCTTT,CASSAQVNTEAFF
TRBD1,TRBJ2-7,16,TRBV11-2,-,TGTGCCAGCAGCGACCGAACAGGGGGTGGTATACGCGAGCAGTACTTC,CASSDRTGGGIREQYF
TRBD1,TRBJ2-2,14,TRBV27,-,TGTGCCAGCGGAAGACAGGGGTTATCCGGGGAGCTGTTTTTT,CASGRQGLSGELFF
TRBD1,TRBJ1-2,17,TRBV4-2,-,TGTGCCAGCAGCCAAGAAATCGGGACAGGGGGCATCGGAGGCTACACCTTC,CASSQEIGTGGIGGYTF
-,TRBJ1-1,13,TRBV4-1,-,TGCGCCAGCAGCCAAGAAGGAGGCCGGGGAGCTTTCTTT,CASSQEGGRGAFF
TRBD1,TRBJ2-2,15,TRBV7-8,-,TGTGCCAGCAGCTCACAGGGGGATGACACCGGGGAGCTGTTTTTT,CASSSQGDDTGELFF
TRBD1,TRBJ1-1,15,TRBV4-2,few,TGTGCCAGCAGCCAAGTCCGGGACAGGGGGACTGAAGCTTTCTTT,CASSQVRDRGTEAFF
-,TRBJ2-1,15,TRBV28,-,TGTGCCAGCAGTTCAGGGGACATAGTATACAATGAGCAGTTCTTC,CASSSGDIVYNEQFF
TRBD1,TRBJ1-1,17,TRBV7-8,-,TGTGCCAGCAGCAGATTCGACAGGGGCATTCGGGGCACTGAAGCTTTCTTT,CASSRFDRGIRGTEAFF
-,TRBJ2-7,11,TRBV2,-,TGTGCCAGCAGTGGCGAGGGCGAGCAGTACTTC,CASSGEGEQYF
TRBD1,TRBJ1-2,13,TRBV30,-,TGTGCCTGGAGTGCAGGGGGCGCGTATGGCTACACCTTC,CAWSAGGAYGYTF
TRBD1,TRBJ1-2,15,TRBV6-5,-,TGTGCCAGCACCCCCCAGGGGGCTAGGAACTATGGCTACACCTTC,CASTPQGARNYGYTF
-,TRBJ1-5,14,TRBV2,-,TGTGCCAGCAGTGCGAGAGAACCCAATCAGCCCCAGCATTTT,CASSAREPNQPQHF
-,TRBJ1-5,16,TRBV19,-,TGTGCCAGTATTTCCCGCTCAGGTGTGGGCAATCAGCCCCAGCATTTT,CASISRSGVGNQPQHF
-,TRBJ2-5,10,TRBV6-5,-,TGTGCGTCCGGCCAAGAGACCCAGTACTTC,CASGQETQYF
-,TRBJ1-6,16,TRBV4-3,-,TGCGCCAGCAGCCAAACTCCGGGACACTCTAATTCACCCCTCCACTTT,CASSQTPGHSNSPLHF
-,TRBJ2-7,14,TRBV5-4,-,TGTGCCAGCAGCACCGACAGGATGGCGTACGAGCAGTACTTC,CASSTDRMAYEQYF
-,TRBJ1-5,13,TRBV6-6,-,TGTGCCAGCAGTTACTGGACCGGGGAGCCCCAGCATTTT,CASSYWTGEPQHF
-,TRBJ1-5,12,TRBV7-9,-,TGTGCCAGCAGCGGTGGAGGTCAGCCCCAGCATTTT,CASSGGGQPQHF
TRBD1,TRBJ1-1,16,TRBV4-2,once,TGTGCCAGCAGCCAAAGTCCCGGGACAGGGTTCACTGAAGCTTTCTTT,CASSQSPGTGFTEAFF
-,TRBJ2-6,18,TRBV7-3,-,TGTGCCAGCAGCTCGTTCCGGGACTGGACCACTGGGGCCAACGTCCTGACTTTC,CASSSFRDWTTGANVLTF
-,TRBJ2-7,16,TRBV28,-,TGTGCCAGCAGTCCCCCCCTGGCGGGGTACTCCTACGAGCAGTACTTC,CASSPPLAGYSYEQYF
-,TRBJ2-3,12,TRBV3-1/TRBV3-2,-,TGTGCCAGCAGCCAAGCGGAGAATACGCAGTATTTT,CASSQAENTQYF
TRBD1,TRBJ2-2,16,TRBV3-1/TRBV3-2,-,TGTGCCAGCAGCCAATACGTCAGGGGGCGTACCGGGGAGCTGTTTTTT,CASSQYVRGRTGELFF
-,TRBJ1-3,16,TRBV4-1,-,TGCGCCAGCAGCCCCGGGCGGGGTAACTCTGGAAACACCATATATTTT,CASSPGRGNSGNTIYF
TRBD1,TRBJ1-6,17,TRBV30,-,TGTGCCTGGAGTGTAGGGGACAGGGGCCAGAATAATTCACCCCTCCACTTT,CAWSVGDRGQNNSPLHF
-,TRBJ1-4,15,TRBV18,once,TGTGCCAGCTCCGAGGATGGGGCGCGTTTTGAAAAACTGTTTTTT,CASSEDGARFEKLFF
-,TRBJ1-1,13,TRBV2,-,TGTGCTAACGAACGAACGACAGGCACTGAAGCTTTCTTT,CANERTTGTEAFF
TRBD1,TRBJ1-1,15,TRBV6-5,-,TGTGCCACCTTCCCGGGACAGGGGGCCGGCACTGAAGCTTTCTTT,CATFPGQGAGTEAFF
-,TRBJ1-3,16,TRBV28,-,TGTGCCAGCAGTAAGAGGACTGCTAGCTCTGGAAACACCATATATTTT,CASSKRTASSGNTIYF
TRBD1,TRBJ1-2,13,TRBV29-1,-,TGCAGCGTTGCCCGGGACAGGGACTATGGCTACACCTTC,CSVARDRDYGYTF
TRBD1,TRBJ1-2,16,TRBV4-2,-,TGTGCCAGCAGCCAAGTCCTCACAGGGGCCCCTGATGGCTACACCTTC,CASSQVLTGAPDGYTF
-,TRBJ2-2,15,TRBV3-1/TRBV3-2,-,TGTGCCAGCAGCCAAGCCCAGGGGTGGCCCGGGGAGCTGTTTTTT,CASSQAQGWPGELFF
-,TRBJ2-6,16,TRBV5-1,-,TGCGCCAGCAGCCTGGGCGGGGGCTTTGGGGCCAACGTCCTGACTTTC,CASSLGGGFGANVLTF
TRBD2,TRBJ2-3,16,TRBV3-1/TRBV3-2,-,TGTGCCAGCAGCCAAGGTAGCGGGGGGCGGGGAGATACGCAGTATTTT,CASSQGSGGRGDTQYF
-,TRBJ1-4,14,TRBV2,-,TGTGCCAGCAGTGAACGGGGGAATAATGAAAAACTGTTTTTT,CASSERGNNEKLFF
-,TRBJ2-7,12,TRBV12-3/TRBV12-4,-,TGTGCCAGCAGCAGTAATGGTTACGAGCAGTACTTC,CASSSNGYEQYF
-,TRBJ2-7,12,TRBV21-1,once,TGTGCCAGCAGCAGGGTTCTCGGGAAGAAGTACTTC,CASSRVLGKKYF
TRBD2,TRBJ2-1,15,TRBV4-1,-,TGCGCCAGCAGCCCCGCGGGGGGGCCTTTCGGTGAGCAGTTCTTC,CASSPAGGPFGEQFF
TRBD1,TRBJ1-2,14,TRBV7-9,-,TGTGCCAGCAGCCCCCGACAGGGGTCCTATGGCTACACCTTC,CASSPRQGSYGYTF
TRBD1,TRBJ1-4,14,TRBV28,-,TGTGCCAGCACCAAAGGGGGCCCGGCTGAAAAACTGTTTTTT,CASTKGGPAEKLFF